This entry is about one TCR beta chain. The specificity of this receptor is unknown. The sample holds no much larger clone one base away, and base qualities are not on file. TCR beta CDR3 regions were amplified from RNA transcripts. The first round of RT-PCR for the TCR CDR3 was performed with the HTBI primer set and the Qiagen OneStep RT-PCR kit. Libraries were constructed in a second round of multiplex PCR, after which size selection and purification were performed. Paired-end sequencing of the libraries was performed with 100 bp reads on an Illumina HiSeq2000. Per the original workflow: SOAPnuke was used to process the raw data, removing reads that contained adapters or uncalled bases, had a mean Phred below 15, or lacked an exact match to the constant primer or identifier. COPE v1.2.5 was used to merge the high-quality paired reads, and each unique nucleotide sequence was defined as a clonotype. MiTCR v1.1 was used to align clonotypes to the IMGT TRBV, TRBD and TRBJ reference segments. Analysis was restricted to V-J combinations with a frequency above 0.0001, which covered approximately 99% of repertoires. A TCS score was defined as the ratio of F50 (clonal expansion) to E x V (chaos), with BLOSUM62-based TCRdist applied between CDR3 peptides within each V-J. Welch's t-statistics and random forest reduced around 520 V-J features to some 14, which were used in a naive Bayes classifier (R e1071). Starting from the raw public reads, TCRdb applied fastp trimming at Q25, assembled clones with MiXCR and retained in-frame beta chains. Merged by CDR3 protein, the rows form single entries marked with the most common genes and DNA. TCRdb, not the authors, supplied the V and J calls. This sample holds some 300,000 distinct CDR3 sequences; over 15% were observed only once. Of the sample, approximately 35% is held by the ten largest clones.

Stable Graves' hyperthyroidism was defined as no progression to ophthalmopathy during 18 months of follow-up. Hyperthyroidism patients were aged 18 to 65 years and newly diagnosed, with disease duration of less than 2 months. Exclusion was applied to patients with uncontrolled infections, other autoimmune diseases, pregnancy or lactation. Diagnoses were based on clinical symptoms, serum thyroxine and TRAb, thyroid ultrasound and orbital computed tomography. PBMCs were separated from around 9.1 ml of fresh peripheral blood using Ficoll-Paque density gradient centrifugation. Trizol reagent was used to extract total RNA, and RNA quality was then checked on an Agilent 2100 Bioanalyzer. This sample was taken from a study of T cells in Graves' hyperthyroidism and ophthalmopathy (dated by TCRdb to between 2018 and 2020). In terms of the full investigation: Peripheral blood was sampled at the time of initial diagnosis, prior to any treatment. The approximately 100 discovery patients were randomly split 7:3 into training and test sets. Once sampling was done, hyperthyroidism patients were given methimazole at a starting dose of 30 mg daily, whereas ophthalmopathy patients were given high-dose intravenous methylprednisolone. In addition, the study compared T-cell repertoires in thyroid tissue and in blood from several Graves' hyperthyroidism patients. Whether ophthalmopathy could be predicted prospectively was tested in an independent validation cohort made up of under 20 hyperthyroidism patients plus 17 patients who later progressed to ophthalmopathy. A discovery cohort of 95 to 100 patients, roughly 43 with Graves' ophthalmopathy and roughly 59 with stable Graves' hyperthyroidism, was used to find distinguishing TCR V-J signatures. According to the paper, TCR Vbeta CDR3 sequencing was carried out on approximately 140 peripheral blood samples, which came from over 40 ophthalmopathy, approximately 78 hyperthyroidism and roughly 17 progressor patients. Broader findings and caveats from the paper: Most expanded thyroid clonotypes (frequency above 0.001) were also detected in blood, a finding suggesting that blood repertoires may reflect thyroid immune responses. Sample size was not statistically predetermined, and blinding of investigators to group allocation was not performed. A model built on a 13 V-J signature distinguished ophthalmopathy from stable hyperthyroidism, reaching roughly 88% sensitivity and about 81% specificity in cross-validation and 80%/75% in testing. In validation, progression to ophthalmopathy was predicted by the model with 70.59% sensitivity and 72% to 85% specificity, a median of roughly six months before onset.

The clonotype originates from a man younger than 45 with Graves' hyperthyroidism. The sequenced sample consisted of blood.

The CDR3 in this case is CASSRLGSGTSGSFSYNEQFF. DNA sequence: TGTGCCAGCAGCCGCCTGGGATCCGGGACTAGCGGGAGTTTCTCCTACAATGAGCAGTTCTTC. Recombination linked TRBV3-1 to TRBJ2-1; 14 central nucleotides agree with TRBD2. V trim: 4 bases; J trim: 0 bases; unmatched bases: 14. For CDR1 and CDR2, the germline V gene (reference sequence) lists LGHDT and YNNKEL. The CDR3 spans 21 residues, from the cysteine through the phenylalanine. The DNA shown is the 63-base CDR3, in frame from base 1.